The clone carrying this T cell receptor (beta chain) was detected many times. Covering alpha and beta chains, TRAV- and TRBV-specific primers were used for the first-strand cDNA. TCRs underwent 20 PCR cycles of amplification with a constant-region primer and V-primer adapter. By in vitro transcription, the isolated mRNA was amplified. TCRdb re-called the reads with MiXCR, one entry per CDR3 protein. Of about 100,000 distinct CDR3 sequences listed, around 20% are singletons. The CDR3 is 16 amino acids. From germline, CDR1 is DFQATT and CDR2 SNEGSKA (reference sequence). V lost 6 bases to trimming and J lost 2 bases; unmatched junction nucleotides: 11. This sample was taken from a study of low-dose radiotherapy and immunotherapy resistance in tumors. Time point in this sample: after trial treatment. The treatment was: LDRT plus nivolumab, ipilimumab, low-dose cyclophosphamide and aspirin (RACIN trial).

This sequence originates from a male donor with prostate cancer. The input for sequencing was PBMCs, taken after low-dose radiotherapy plus immunotherapy. The genes are TRBV20-1 and TRBJ1-5; 9 bases are a match to TRBD1. For the CDR3, the DNA is TGCAGTGCCCGCGCCGGGACAGGGTCCGGCAATCAGCCCCAGCATTTT. This encodes CSARAGTGSGNQPQHF.